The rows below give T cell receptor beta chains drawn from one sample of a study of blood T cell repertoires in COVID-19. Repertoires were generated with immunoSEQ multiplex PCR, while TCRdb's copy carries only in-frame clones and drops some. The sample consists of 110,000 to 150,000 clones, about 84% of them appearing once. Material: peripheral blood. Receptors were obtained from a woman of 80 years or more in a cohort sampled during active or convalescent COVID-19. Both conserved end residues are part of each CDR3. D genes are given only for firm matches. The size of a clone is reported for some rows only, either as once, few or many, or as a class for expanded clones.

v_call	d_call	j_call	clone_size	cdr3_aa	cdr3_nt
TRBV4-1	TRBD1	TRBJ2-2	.	CASSQGTGYDTGELFF	TGCGCCAGCAGCCAGGGGACAGGCTACGACACCGGGGAGCTGTTTTTT
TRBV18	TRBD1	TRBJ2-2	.	CASSPSGTVNTGELFF	TGTGCCAGCTCACCATCCGGGACAGTCAACACCGGGGAGCTGTTTTTT
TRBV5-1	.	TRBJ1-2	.	CASSGEGWVSDGYTF	TGCGCCAGCAGCGGAGAAGGTTGGGTCAGCGATGGCTACACCTTC
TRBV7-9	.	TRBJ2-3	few	CASSLSSVTDTQYF	TGTGCCAGCAGCTTATCCTCGGTCACAGATACGCAGTATTTT
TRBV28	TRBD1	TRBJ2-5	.	CASRTPGQGYQETQYF	TGTGCCAGCAGAACCCCTGGACAGGGGTACCAAGAGACCCAGTACTTC
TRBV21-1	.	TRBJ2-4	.	CASSKTDIPLAKNIQYF	TGTGCCAGCAGTAAGACGGACATACCACTAGCCAAAAACATTCAGTACTTC
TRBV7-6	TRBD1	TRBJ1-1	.	CASSDRVANTEAFF	TGTGCCAGCAGTGACAGGGTGGCGAACACTGAAGCTTTCTTT
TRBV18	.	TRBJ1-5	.	CASSPEVDQPQHF	TGTGCCAGCTCTCCGGAGGTAGATCAGCCCCAGCATTTT
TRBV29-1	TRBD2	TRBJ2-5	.	CSVEVGAGVGTQYF	TGCAGCGTTGAAGTAGGAGCGGGGGTTGGGACCCAGTACTTC
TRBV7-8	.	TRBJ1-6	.	CASSLSSNSPLHF	TGTGCCAGCAGCTTATCCTCTAATTCACCCCTCCACTTT
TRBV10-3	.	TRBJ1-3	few	CAISESWGVKSSGNTIYF	TGTGCCATCAGTGAGTCTTGGGGGGTCAAATCCTCTGGAAACACCATATATTTT
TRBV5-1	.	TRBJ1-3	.	CASSPRQFFSGNTIYF	TGCGCCAGCAGCCCGCGACAGTTTTTCTCTGGAAACACCATATATTTT
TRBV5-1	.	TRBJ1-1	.	CASSLALDPRRSEAFF	TGCGCCAGCAGCTTGGCCCTCGATCCTAGGCGGAGTGAAGCTTTCTTT
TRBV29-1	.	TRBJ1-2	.	CSVGRVYGYTF	TGCAGCGTTGGCAGGGTCTATGGCTACACCTTC
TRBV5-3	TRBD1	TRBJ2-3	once	CARSLVGQGTGQYF	TGTGCCAGAAGCTTGGTGGGTCAGGGGACAGGGCAGTATTTT
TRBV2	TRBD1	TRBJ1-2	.	CASQGDSFVGGYTF	TGTGCCAGCCAGGGGGACAGCTTCGTAGGAGGCTACACCTTC